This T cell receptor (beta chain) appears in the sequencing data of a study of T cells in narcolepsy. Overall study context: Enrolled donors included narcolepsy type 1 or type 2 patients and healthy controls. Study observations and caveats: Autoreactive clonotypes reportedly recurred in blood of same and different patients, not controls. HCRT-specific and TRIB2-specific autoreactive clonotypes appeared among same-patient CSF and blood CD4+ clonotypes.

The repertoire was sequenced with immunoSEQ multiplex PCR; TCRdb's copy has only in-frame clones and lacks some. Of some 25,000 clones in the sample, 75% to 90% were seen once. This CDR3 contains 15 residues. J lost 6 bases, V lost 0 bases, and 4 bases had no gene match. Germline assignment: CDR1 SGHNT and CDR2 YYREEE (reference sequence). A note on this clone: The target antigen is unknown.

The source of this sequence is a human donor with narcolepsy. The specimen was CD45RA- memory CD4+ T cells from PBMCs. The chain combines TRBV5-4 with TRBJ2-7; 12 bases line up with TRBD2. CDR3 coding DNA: TGTGCCAGCAGCTTGGGACTAGCGGGAGACTCCGAGCAGTACTTC. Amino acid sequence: CASSLGLAGDSEQYF.